The T cell receptor beta chain described here comes from a study of tumor and adjacent non-tumor tissue in lung cancer. Study background: Patients were aged roughly 30 to 76, ten or so men and about 5 women, stage I to III. Points from the study as a whole: Top 100 clones took a larger repertoire share in normal lung.

Regarding this clonotype: The antigen is not known.

The library came from three nested PCR rounds adapted from ARM-PCR protocols. TCRdb reprocessed the multiplex PCR reads with MiXCR, giving one entry per CDR3 protein. The repertoire holds roughly 44,000 distinct CDR3 sequences, 60% to 70% seen once, with around 20% in the top ten. V was pared by 11 bases and J by 8 bases, with 15 bases of the junction left unmatched. Germline V lookup: CDR1 MNHNS, CDR2 SASEGT. CDR3 length: 14 residues. This sample's RNA came from whole unsorted tissue. Distant lung tissue was collected more than 3 cm away from the tumor edge. The sample was distant non-tumor lung tissue. This receptor was identified in a woman aged 35 to 49 with non-small cell lung cancer. V gene TRBV6-1 combines with J gene TRBJ2-3, with 8 nucleotides matching TRBD2. DNA of the CDR3: TGTGCCGATGAGAGCGGGGGCCTGATTGGTACGCAGTATTTT. It specifies CADESGGLIGTQYF.